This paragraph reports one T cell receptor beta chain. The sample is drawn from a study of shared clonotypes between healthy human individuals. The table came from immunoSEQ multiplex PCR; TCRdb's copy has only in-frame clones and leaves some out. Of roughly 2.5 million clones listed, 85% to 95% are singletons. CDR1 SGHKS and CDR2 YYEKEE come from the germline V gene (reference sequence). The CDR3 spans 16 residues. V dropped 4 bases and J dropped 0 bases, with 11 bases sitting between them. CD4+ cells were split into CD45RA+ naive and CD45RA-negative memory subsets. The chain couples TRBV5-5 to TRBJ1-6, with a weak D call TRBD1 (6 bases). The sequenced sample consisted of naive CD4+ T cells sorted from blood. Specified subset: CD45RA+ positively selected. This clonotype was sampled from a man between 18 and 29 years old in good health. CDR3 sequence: CASSPGHHSYNSPLHF. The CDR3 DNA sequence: TGTGCCAGCAGCCCGGGACACCACTCCTATAATTCACCCCTCCACTTT. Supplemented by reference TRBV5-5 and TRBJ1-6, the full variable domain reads DAGVTQSPTHLIKTRGQQVTLRCSPISGHKSVSWYQQVLGQGPQFIFQYYEKEERGRGNFPDRFSARQFPNYSSELNVNALLLGDSALYLCASSPGHHSYNSPLHFGNGTRLTVT.